This passage covers 17 T cell receptor beta chains from one sample sequenced in a study of intratumoral heterogeneity in liver cancer. The protocol was immunoSEQ multiplex PCR, while the TCRdb copy is restricted to in-frame clones and leaves out a portion. This table holds some 20,000 clones, approximately 73% found once. The material sequenced was tumor-adjacent normal tissue, taken before any cancer treatment. The origin of the receptors is a woman aged 70 to 79 with hepatocellular carcinoma.

This clone was seen a handful of times. The chain couples TRBV5-1 to TRBJ2-1; TRBD2 matches at 7 bases. This CDR3 has 17 residues. Losses at the gene ends were 3 bases for V and 5 bases for J; bases not matched to a gene: 14. Germline V lookup: CDR1 SGHRS, CDR2 YFSETQ. Written as DNA, the CDR3 is TGCGCCAGCAGCTCCGGGGCAAGGGCGGGAGCGAACAATGAGCAGTTCTTC. Translating gives CASSSGARAGANNEQFF.

The V and J genes are TRBV30 and TRBJ2-6; no firm D call. Germline V gene lookup returns CDR1 GTSNPN and CDR2 SVGIG (reference sequence). V was pared by 3 bases and J by 0 bases, with 6 bases between. The CDR3 is made up of 14 amino acids. CDR3 in amino acids: CAWRYGSGANVLTF. CDR3 DNA sequence: TGTGCCTGGAGGTATGGCTCTGGGGCCAACGTCCTGACTTTC.

The chain carries TRBV28 and TRBJ1-1; D may be TRBD1 (5 bases). The CDR3 sequence is 13 residues long. With 6 bases removed from V and 8 bases from J, the gap between germline ends came to 16 bases. Germline-derived CDR1 and CDR2 are MDHEN and SYDVKM. In DNA form, the CDR3 reads TGTGCCAGCAGGGCCTCGACAGTCCCAGAAGCTTTCTTT. It is translated as CASRASTVPEAFF.

The chain combines TRBV18 with TRBJ2-7, with a possible D match to TRBD2 (7 bases). There are 16 residues in the CDR3. CDR1 is KGHSH, CDR2 LQKENI, per germline. V shed 6 bases and J shed 2 bases, with 20 bases lying between them. This CDR3 reads CASSQGIAGPPYEQYF. The DNA for the CDR3 is TGTGCCAGCTCGCAGGGGATAGCGGGCCCCCCCTACGAGCAGTACTTC.

Here the CDR3 DNA reads TGTGCCAGCAGTTTTTCGGCGGGACTCACAGATACGCAGTATTTT. Protein product: CASSFSAGLTDTQYF. The V call is TRBV28, the J call TRBJ2-3; weak D call: TRBD2 (6 bases). This CDR3 is built from 15 residues. CDR1 is MDHEN, CDR2 SYDVKM, per germline. Trimming stripped 3 bases from V and 2 bases from J, with 12 bases between.

The chain employs TRBV6-5 and TRBJ2-7; 7 nucleotides agree with TRBD1. The germline V gene encodes CDR1 MNHEY and CDR2 SVGAGI. The trim removed 2 bases at V and 6 bases at J, leaving 4 bases unmatched. The length of the CDR3 is 13 residues. CDR3 in amino acids: CASSYGTVVEQYF. The DNA for the CDR3 is TGTGCCAGCAGTTACGGGACAGTCGTCGAGCAGTACTTC.

The rearrangement joins TRBV7-8 to TRBJ2-1; TRBD2 agrees at 8 bases. The germline V gene encodes CDR1 SGHVS and CDR2 FQNEAQ. The CDR3 sequence is 15 residues long. Losses at the gene ends were 4 bases for V and 12 bases for J; bases not matched to a gene: 14. The CDR3 reads CASSSTGTRLETQFF. In nucleotides, the CDR3 is TGTGCCAGCAGCTCTACCGGGACTAGGTTGGAAACGCAGTTCTTC.

V gene TRBV5-4 combines with J gene TRBJ2-5; D is ambiguous. The germline V gene encodes CDR1 SGHNT and CDR2 YYREEE (reference sequence). This CDR3 has 14 residues. The V and J ends lost 0 bases and 0 bases respectively, with 6 bases between them. The CDR3 region has the DNA TGTGCCAGCAGCTTGGCACCGTACCAAGAGACCCAGTACTTC. As protein: CASSLAPYQETQYF.

The V and J genes are TRBV7-2 and TRBJ1-3; D unresolved. Trimming removed 1 base from V and 0 bases from J, with 7 bases in between. Per the germline V gene, CDR1 is SGHTA and CDR2 is FQGNSA. There are 15 residues in the CDR3. CDR3 DNA: TGTGCCAGCAGCTTAGGAGCGTTCTCTGGAAACACCATATATTTT. Encoded protein: CASSLGAFSGNTIYF. The full variable domain, with the rest looked up from reference TRBV7-2 and TRBJ1-3, is GAGVSQSPSNKVTEKGKDVELRCDPISGHTALYWYRQSLGQGLEFLIYFQGNSAPDKSGLPSDRFSAERTGGSVSTLTIQRTQQEDSAVYLCASSLGAFSGNTIYFGEGSWLTVV.

The chain carries TRBV27 and TRBJ2-1, with D perhaps matching TRBD1 (6 bases). The CDR3 extends over 13 amino acids. CDR1 MNHEY and CDR2 SMNVEV come from the germline V gene (reference sequence). The V gene lost 2 bases and the J gene lost 6 bases, with 8 bases spanning the gap. The CDR3 here is CASSLTGFNEQFF. CDR3 DNA sequence: TGTGCCAGCAGTTTAACAGGGTTCAATGAGCAGTTCTTC.

This clone came up a few times. J is TRBJ2-7 and V is TRBV5-1; no reliable D call. CDR1 and CDR2 from the germline V gene are SGHRS and YFSETQ. Trimming pared 3 bases from V and 2 bases from J, leaving 27 bases between. The CDR3 extends over 19 amino acids. The CDR3 spells CASSYGVTRTPKLAYEQYF. As DNA, the CDR3 is TGCGCCAGCAGCTATGGGGTGACACGGACCCCTAAACTGGCCTACGAGCAGTACTTC.

V is TRBV6-6 and J is TRBJ2-7; no firm D call. V was clipped by 2 bases and J by 0 bases, with 8 bases between them. This CDR3 has 14 residues. The germline CDR1 and CDR2 sequences are MNHNY and SVGAGI (reference sequence). The CDR3 loop is CASSYRHSSYEQYF. CDR3 in DNA: TGTGCCAGCAGTTACAGACACTCCTCCTACGAGCAGTACTTC.

The chain has TRBV6-5 and TRBJ1-4; no clear D gene. The CDR3 is 15 amino acids. Looked up from germline, CDR1 is MNHEY and CDR2 is SVGAGI. The V end lost 2 bases, the J end lost 2 bases, and 9 bases lay between the germline ends. DNA for the CDR3: TGTGCCAGCAGTTACGCAGGACGTACTAATGAAAAACTGTTTTTT. Protein: CASSYAGRTNEKLFF.

The chain has TRBV28 and TRBJ2-5; 10 nucleotides line up with TRBD2. CDR1 and CDR2 (germline): MDHEN, SYDVKM. J was trimmed by 2 bases and V by 4 bases; bases with no gene match: 7. The CDR3 has 16 amino acids. The CDR3 DNA reads as TGTGCCAGCAGTTCCCGACTAGCGGGCCTGCAAGAGACCCAGTACTTC. Its protein is CASSSRLAGLQETQYF.

J is TRBJ2-5 and V is TRBV30, with 12 bases aligning to TRBD2. This CDR3 spans 13 amino acids. V shed 2 bases and J 13 bases; nucleotides not matched to a gene: 8. Germline CDR1 and CDR2: GTSNPN and SVGIG (reference sequence). The CDR3 nucleotides are TGTGCCTGGAGTATGCCTAGCGGGAGGGGGTTGTACTTC. Its translation is CAWSMPSGRGLYF.

As concerns this clone: A much more abundant neighbour one base away suggests this may be a read error. Additional DNA sequences in this sample encode the identical CDR3. V and J are TRBV6-5 and TRBJ2-5; no clear D gene. The V and J ends lost 6 bases and 0 bases respectively, with 2 bases between them. Germline-derived CDR1 and CDR2 are MNHEY and SVGAGI. This CDR3 contains 11 residues. Written as DNA, the CDR3 is TGTGCCAGCAGGGACCAAGAGACCCAGTACTTC. Translating gives CASRDQETQYF.

This rearrangement joins TRBV2 to TRBJ2-7, with 14 bases aligning to TRBD2. The CDR3 is made up of 18 amino acids. V shed 2 bases and J 3 bases; nucleotides not matched to a gene: 9. CDR1 is SNHLY and CDR2 is FYNNEI in the germline V gene. Here the CDR3 DNA reads TGTGCCAGCAGTGAAAGGGGCCGACTAGCGGGAGGGATCTACGAGCAGTACTTC. Protein product: CASSERGRLAGGIYEQYF.